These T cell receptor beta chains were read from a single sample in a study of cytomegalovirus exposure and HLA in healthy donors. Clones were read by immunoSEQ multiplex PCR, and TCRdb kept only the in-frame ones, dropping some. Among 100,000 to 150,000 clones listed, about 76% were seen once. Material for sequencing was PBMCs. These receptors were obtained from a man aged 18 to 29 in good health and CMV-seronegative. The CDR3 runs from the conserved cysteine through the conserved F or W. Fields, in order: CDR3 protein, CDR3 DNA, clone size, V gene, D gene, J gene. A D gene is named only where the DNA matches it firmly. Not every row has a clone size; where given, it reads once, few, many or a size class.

CASSLSVGTAGEQNTEAFF	TGTGCCAGCAGTTTGTCTGTCGGGACAGCTGGAGAACAGAACACTGAAGCTTTCTTT	-	TRBV27	TRBD1	TRBJ1-1
CAIRATSGAADTQYF	TGTGCCATCAGAGCGACTAGCGGGGCGGCAGATACGCAGTATTTT	-	TRBV10-3	TRBD2	TRBJ2-3
CASSLGAIGATVSNEKLFF	TGTGCCAGCAGCTTAGGGGCAATTGGGGCAACCGTTTCGAATGAAAAACTGTTTTTT	few	TRBV11-2	-	TRBJ1-4
CASSITGYNQPQHF	TGTGCCAGTAGTATCACAGGGTACAATCAGCCCCAGCATTTT	-	TRBV19	-	TRBJ1-5
CASSEVALRYLNTEAFF	TGTGCCAGCAGTGAAGTTGCCCTACGCTACCTGAACACTGAAGCTTTCTTT	-	TRBV2	-	TRBJ1-1
CASSIDRASRNQPQHF	TGTGCCAGTAGTATAGATCGAGCCTCACGCAATCAGCCCCAGCATTTT	once	TRBV19	-	TRBJ1-5
CASSPRQGGSPLHF	TGTGCCAGCTCACCCCGACAGGGCGGTTCACCCCTCCACTTT	-	TRBV18	TRBD1	TRBJ1-6
CASSLALGSTYNEQFF	TGTGCCAGCAGCTTAGCGCTGGGCAGCACCTACAATGAGCAGTTCTTC	-	TRBV7-2	-	TRBJ2-1
CASRRSNYGYTF	TGTGCCAGCCGCCGGTCTAACTATGGCTACACCTTC	-	TRBV6-5	-	TRBJ1-2
CASSLAPGLGRDQPQHF	TGCGCCAGCAGCTTGGCCCCGGGACTCGGGAGGGATCAGCCCCAGCATTTT	-	TRBV5-1	-	TRBJ1-5
CASSWGTGENQPQHF	TGTGCCAGCAGTTGGGGGACAGGGGAGAATCAGCCCCAGCATTTT	-	TRBV7-9	TRBD1	TRBJ1-5
CASSYRRGFQDYGYTF	TGTGCCAGCAGTTATCGGAGGGGTTTCCAGGACTATGGCTACACCTTC	-	TRBV6-7	-	TRBJ1-2
CASSYTMAGNQPQHF	TGTGCCAGCAGTTACACGATGGCCGGCAATCAGCCCCAGCATTTT	-	TRBV6-5	-	TRBJ1-5
CASGRRGYEQYF	TGTGCCAGCGGACGTAGGGGCTACGAGCAGTACTTC	-	TRBV28	-	TRBJ2-7
CASSITPQLAAFF	TGTGCCAGTAGTATAACCCCCCAATTAGCGGCTTTCTTT	-	TRBV19	-	TRBJ1-1
CASSQEDRGPSGANVLTF	TGTGCCAGCAGCCAAGAGGACAGGGGACCCTCTGGGGCCAACGTCCTGACTTTC	-	TRBV4-2	TRBD1	TRBJ2-6
CASSQDLGGGALRTDTQYF	TGCGCCAGCAGCCAAGATCTGGGCGGGGGGGCCCTTCGCACAGATACGCAGTATTTT	-	TRBV4-1	TRBD2	TRBJ2-3
CASSPQLAGGLSYNEQFF	TGTGCCAGCAGCCCGCAACTAGCGGGGGGCCTCTCCTACAATGAGCAGTTCTTC	-	TRBV5-4	TRBD2	TRBJ2-1
CASSTGPFQATEAFF	TGTGCCAGCAGTACAGGGCCCTTCCAAGCCACTGAAGCTTTCTTT	-	TRBV27	-	TRBJ1-1
CASSPGQASYEQYF	TGTGCCAGCTCACCCGGACAGGCCTCCTACGAGCAGTACTTC	-	TRBV18	TRBD1	TRBJ2-7
CAWSVGGLSNQPQHF	TGTGCCTGGAGTGTTGGAGGACTTAGCAATCAGCCCCAGCATTTT	-	TRBV30	-	TRBJ1-5
CASIPSTSGLYEQYF	TGTGCCAGCATCCCCTCGACTAGCGGCCTCTACGAGCAGTACTTC	-	TRBV2	TRBD2	TRBJ2-7
CATSLQTVHEQFF	TGTGCCACCAGCTTACAGACGGTCCATGAGCAGTTCTTC	-	TRBV15	-	TRBJ2-1
CASSSGQTRATQYF	TGTGCCAGCAGCTCGGGACAAACCCGAGCTACGCAGTATTTT	-	TRBV7-9	-	TRBJ2-3
CASSSHPGSQNSPLHF	TGTGCCAGCAGCTCGCACCCCGGGTCCCAAAATTCACCCCTCCACTTT	-	TRBV4-2	-	TRBJ1-6
CASSHSTGGTEAFF	TGCGCCAGCAGCCATTCGACAGGGGGCACTGAAGCTTTCTTT	few	TRBV4-3	TRBD1	TRBJ1-1
CASSQRLRAAGELFF	TGCGCCAGCAGCCAAAGGTTGAGGGCTGCCGGGGAGCTGTTTTTT	-	TRBV4-3	-	TRBJ2-2
CASSWAGTSPDTQYF	TGCGCCAGCAGCTGGGCCGGGACTAGCCCAGATACGCAGTATTTT	-	TRBV5-1	TRBD2	TRBJ2-3
CASNQGSRYEQYF	TGTGCCAGCAACCAGGGTTCCAGATACGAGCAGTACTTC	-	TRBV7-2	-	TRBJ2-7
CASSPYVGPSTDTQYF	TGCGCCAGCAGCCCGTACGTGGGCCCTAGCACAGATACGCAGTATTTT	-	TRBV5-1	-	TRBJ2-3
CAWSVSAPLHF	TGTGCCTGGAGTGTTTCTGCACCCCTCCACTTT	-	TRBV30	-	TRBJ1-6
CASSAGTGRNQPQHF	TGTGCCAGCAGCGCCGGGACAGGGAGAAATCAGCCCCAGCATTTT	-	TRBV6-5	TRBD1	TRBJ1-5
CASSLSWGGNTEAFF	TGCGCCAGCAGCCTCTCTTGGGGGGGGAACACTGAAGCTTTCTTT	-	TRBV4-3	-	TRBJ1-1
CASSSRPLRGSTEAFF	TGTGCCAGCAGTTCCCGCCCCTTAAGGGGTAGCACTGAAGCTTTCTTT	-	TRBV7-2	-	TRBJ1-1
CATSREKAGGTLNEQFF	TGTGCCACCAGCAGGGAAAAAGCGGGGGGTACCCTCAATGAGCAGTTCTTC	-	TRBV15	TRBD2	TRBJ2-1
CASSHIGWGGYTGELFF	TGCGCCAGCAGCCATATAGGTTGGGGGGGCTACACCGGGGAGCTGTTTTTT	-	TRBV4-1	-	TRBJ2-2
CASSFQDTNTEAFF	TGCGCCAGCAGTTTTCAGGATACGAACACTGAAGCTTTCTTT	-	TRBV5-1	-	TRBJ1-1
CASSLDGQDGYTF	TGCGCCAGCAGCTTGGATGGACAAGATGGCTACACCTTC	-	TRBV5-1	-	TRBJ1-2
CASSSTGAGQPQHF	TGCGCCAGCAGCTCGACAGGGGCCGGTCAGCCCCAGCATTTT	-	TRBV5-1	TRBD1	TRBJ1-5
CASSSKAAGYEQYF	TGTGCCAGCAGTAGCAAAGCTGCTGGCTACGAGCAGTACTTC	-	TRBV27	-	TRBJ2-7
CASSPPKRQGSGELFF	TGCGCCAGCAGCCCACCTAAAAGACAGGGATCCGGGGAGCTGTTTTTT	-	TRBV5-1	TRBD1	TRBJ2-2
CASSPLANEKLFF	TGTGCCAGCAGCCCCCTAGCTAATGAAAAACTGTTTTTT	-	TRBV7-9	-	TRBJ1-4
CASDTGTGANGYTF	TGTGCCAGCGACACCGGGACAGGGGCGAATGGCTACACCTTC	few	TRBV5-5	TRBD1	TRBJ1-2
CASSLETGGTDTQYF	TGCGCCAGCAGCTTGGAAACAGGGGGCACAGATACGCAGTATTTT	-	TRBV5-1	TRBD1	TRBJ2-3
CASSLARGGGAHEQYF	TGTGCCAGCAGCTTAGCGCGGGGCGGGGGGGCCCACGAGCAGTACTTC	few	TRBV7-8	TRBD2	TRBJ2-7